The present T cell receptor beta chain was sequenced within a study of T cells after yellow fever vaccination. V shed 3 bases, J shed 1 base, and the junction held 4 bases outside the gene matches. Germline V gene sequence: CDR1 SGHAT, CDR2 FQDESV (reference sequence). CDR3 size: 16 residues. TCRdb used MiXCR to reprocess the 5' RACE reads, holding one entry per CDR3 protein. The sample includes a few hundred thousand distinct CDR3 sequences, roughly a sixth of them seen just once. Only a few counts were recorded for this clonotype. The sequence derives from a man younger than 35 who received the YFV17D yellow fever vaccine. Specimen: PBMCs, collected before the yellow fever booster vaccination. The gene calls are TRBV11-1 and TRBJ1-1, with 11 bases fitting TRBD1. Here the CDR3 DNA reads TGTGCCAGCAGCTTCGGACAGGGGGCCTGGAACACTGAAGCTTTCTTT. It encodes CASSFGQGAWNTEAFF.